This T cell receptor beta chain was captured in a study of blood T cell repertoires in COVID-19 (TCRdb year 2020). For the study in its entirety: Samples from collaborators originated in the United States, Italy and Spain and spanned both the acute and convalescent phases of COVID-19. Samples were obtained from the ongoing ImmuneRACE study (first 160 participants) and from 1,200 or so subjects provided by 6 global collaborators. The sample metadata nearly always contained a de-identified subject ID, COVID-19 status, age in years and sex. Where available, HLA class I and class II types were obtained from metadata supplied by the sample provider rather than from assay-based typing. The repertoires were released in a freely available public database meant as a resource for research on the immune response to SARS-CoV-2. Deeply sampled blood TCRbeta repertoires from subjects exposed to, actively infected with, or recovered from COVID-19 were included in the dataset. The prospective study material was composed of cDNA or gDNA derived from T cells, B-cell-depleted T cells, or PBMCs.

Beyond this particular receptor, the publication reports: The amount of clinical and demographic metadata varied by source and participant and was provided uncurated.

Each collaborating institution followed its own protocols to collect whole blood in K2EDTA tubes. For TCRbeta analysis, collaborator samples were shipped as frozen whole blood, as isolated PBMCs, or as DNA extracted from either sample type. The CDR3, from cysteine to phenylalanine, totals 13 residues. Only the CDR3 part of the read is kept: 39 bases, read in frame from the first base. Trimming removed 6 bases from V and 6 bases from J, leaving 14 bases between the germline ends. Taken from the germline V gene (reference sequence), the CDR1 and CDR2 loops are SGHNT and YYREEE. Regarding this clone: Its antigen remains unidentified. No quality values exist for individual bases; no much larger clone is one base distant.

TCRbeta CDR3 regions were amplified from genomic DNA by means of the immunoSEQ Assay, a bias-controlled multiplex PCR. On the study's bioinformatics: Nucleated cell counts per sample were estimated from amplification of reference gene primers within the assay. To quantify the absolute abundance of each unique TCRbeta CDR3 rearrangement, sequence reads were collapsed and filtered. Productive Simpson clonality was computed per sample as the square root of Simpson's diversity index over productive rearrangements. This immuneACCESS table, as held by TCRdb, lists in-frame sequences with V and J called but not all clones. Of the missing ones, under half trace to an unresolved V gene in checked studies; the others have no known cause. V and J calls and clone size are given by that table; D and trimming were obtained from the DNA. The sample table contains some 190,000 clones; only one count was recorded for around 80% of them. Together, the top ten hold 6% to 8.5% of the sample.

The receptor chain draws on TRBV5-4 and TRBJ2-3; too little of a D gene remains to name it. The specimen sequenced was peripheral blood. The clonotype was recovered from a man aged 55 to 70 with acute or convalescent COVID-19. The CDR3 region: CASNSQTEDTQYF. The nucleotide sequence reads as follows: TGTGCCAGCAACAGTCAAACCGAGGATACGCAGTATTTT.